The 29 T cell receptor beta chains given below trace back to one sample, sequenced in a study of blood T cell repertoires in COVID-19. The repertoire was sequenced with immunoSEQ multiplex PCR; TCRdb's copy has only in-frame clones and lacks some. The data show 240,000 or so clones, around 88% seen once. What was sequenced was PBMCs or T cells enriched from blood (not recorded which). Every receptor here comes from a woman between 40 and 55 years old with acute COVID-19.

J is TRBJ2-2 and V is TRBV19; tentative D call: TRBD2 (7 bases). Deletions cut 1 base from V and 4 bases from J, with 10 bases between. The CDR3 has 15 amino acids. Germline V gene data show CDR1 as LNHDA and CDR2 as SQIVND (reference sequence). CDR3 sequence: CASSIVRGGTGELFF. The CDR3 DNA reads TGTGCCAGTAGTATAGTAAGGGGGGGCACCGGGGAGCTGTTTTTT.

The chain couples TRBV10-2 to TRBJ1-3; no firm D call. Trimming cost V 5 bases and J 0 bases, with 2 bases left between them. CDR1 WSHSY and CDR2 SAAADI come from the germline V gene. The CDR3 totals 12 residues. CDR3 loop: CASSYSGNTIYF. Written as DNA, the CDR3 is TGCGCCAGCAGTTACTCTGGAAACACCATATATTTT.

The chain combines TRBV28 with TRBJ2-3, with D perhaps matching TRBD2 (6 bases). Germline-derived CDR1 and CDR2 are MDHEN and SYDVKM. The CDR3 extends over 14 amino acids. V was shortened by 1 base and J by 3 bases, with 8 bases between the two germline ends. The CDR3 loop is CASSLFAGTDTQYF. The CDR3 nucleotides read TGTGCCAGCAGTTTATTCGCGGGAACAGATACGCAGTATTTT. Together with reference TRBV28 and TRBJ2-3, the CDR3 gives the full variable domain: DVKVTQSSRYLVKRTGEKVFLECVQDMDHENMFWYRQDPGLGLRLIYFSYDVKMKEKGDIPEGYSVSREKKERFSLILESASTNQTSMYLCASSLFAGTDTQYFGPGTRLTVL.

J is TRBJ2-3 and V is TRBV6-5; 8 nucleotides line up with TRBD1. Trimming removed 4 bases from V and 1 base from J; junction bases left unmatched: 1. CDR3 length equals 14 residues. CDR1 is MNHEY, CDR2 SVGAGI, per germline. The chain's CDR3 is CASSSGQGTDTQYF. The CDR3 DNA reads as TGTGCCAGCAGTTCGGGACAGGGCACAGATACGCAGTATTTT.

The CDR3 DNA is TGCGCCAGCAGCCAAGGTCTGGGGGCGAGCGAGCAGTACTTC. Its protein is CASSQGLGASEQYF. The chain combines TRBV4-1 with TRBJ2-7; a possible D gene is TRBD1 (6 bases). From germline, CDR1 is MGHRA and CDR2 YSYEKL. Trimming removed 1 base from V and 6 bases from J, with 13 bases in between. The CDR3 sequence is 14 residues long.

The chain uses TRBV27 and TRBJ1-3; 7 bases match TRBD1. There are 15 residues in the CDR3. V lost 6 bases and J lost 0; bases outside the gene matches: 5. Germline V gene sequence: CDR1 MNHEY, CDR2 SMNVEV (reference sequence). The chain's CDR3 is CASSWTGGSGNTIYF. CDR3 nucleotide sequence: TGTGCCAGCAGCTGGACAGGCGGCTCTGGAAACACCATATATTTT.

The CDR3 protein is CASKRVDSSYEQYF. CDR3 coding DNA: TGTGCCAGCAAAAGGGTGGACAGCTCCTACGAGCAGTACTTC. This chain connects TRBV2 to TRBJ2-7, with TRBD1 as a possible D gene (6 bases). Between the trimmed V and J ends, which lost 7 bases and 0 bases, there was a span of 13 bases. Germline lookup yields CDR1 SNHLY and CDR2 FYNNEI. This CDR3 comprises 14 residues.

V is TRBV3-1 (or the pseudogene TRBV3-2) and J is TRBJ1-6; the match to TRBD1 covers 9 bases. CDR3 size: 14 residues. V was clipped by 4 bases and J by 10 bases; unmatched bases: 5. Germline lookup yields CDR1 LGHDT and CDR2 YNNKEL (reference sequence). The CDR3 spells CASSLGQGMSPLHF. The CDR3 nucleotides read TGTGCCAGCAGCCTGGGACAGGGTATGTCACCCCTCCACTTT.

This CDR3 reads CASSTRGYEQYF. The CDR3, as DNA: TGTGCCAGCTCCACTCGGGGTTACGAGCAGTACTTC. J is TRBJ2-7 and V is TRBV27; a weak D match, TRBD2 (5 bases). The CDR3 has 12 amino acids. The V end lost 8 bases, the J end lost 4 bases, and 12 bases lay between the germline ends. Per the germline V gene, CDR1 is MNHEY and CDR2 is SMNVEV (reference sequence).

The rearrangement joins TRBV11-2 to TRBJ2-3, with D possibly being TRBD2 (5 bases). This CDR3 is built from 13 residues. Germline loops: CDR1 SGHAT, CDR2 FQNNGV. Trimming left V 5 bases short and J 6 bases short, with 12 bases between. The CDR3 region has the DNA TGTGCCAGCAGCCTCACTAGTTTGGATACGCAGTATTTT. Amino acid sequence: CASSLTSLDTQYF. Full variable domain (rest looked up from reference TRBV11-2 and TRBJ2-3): EAGVAQSPRYKIIEKRQSVAFWCNPISGHATLYWYQQILGQGPKLLIQFQNNGVVDDSQLPKDRFSAERLKGVDSTLKIQPAKLEDSAVYLCASSLTSLDTQYFGPGTRLTVL.

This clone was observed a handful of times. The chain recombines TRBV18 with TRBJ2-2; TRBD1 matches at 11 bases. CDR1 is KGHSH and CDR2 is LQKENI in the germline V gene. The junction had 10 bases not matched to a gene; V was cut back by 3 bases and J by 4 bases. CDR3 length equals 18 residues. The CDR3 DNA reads TGTGCCAGCTCACCGCAAGGACAGGGGGCGTCCCTCACCGGGGAGCTGTTTTTT. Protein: CASSPQGQGASLTGELFF.

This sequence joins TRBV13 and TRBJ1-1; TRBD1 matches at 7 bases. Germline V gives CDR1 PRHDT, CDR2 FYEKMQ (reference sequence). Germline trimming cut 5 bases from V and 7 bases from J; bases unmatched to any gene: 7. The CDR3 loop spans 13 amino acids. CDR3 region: CASSPPGTDEAFF. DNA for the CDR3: TGTGCCAGCAGCCCGCCAGGGACAGATGAAGCTTTCTTT.

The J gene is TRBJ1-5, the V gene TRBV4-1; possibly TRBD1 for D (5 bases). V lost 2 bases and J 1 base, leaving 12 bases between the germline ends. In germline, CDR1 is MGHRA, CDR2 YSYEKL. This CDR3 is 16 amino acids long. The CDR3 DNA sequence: TGCGCCAGCAGCCAACTCTCGACAGTAAGCAATCAGCCCCAGCATTTT. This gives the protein CASSQLSTVSNQPQHF.

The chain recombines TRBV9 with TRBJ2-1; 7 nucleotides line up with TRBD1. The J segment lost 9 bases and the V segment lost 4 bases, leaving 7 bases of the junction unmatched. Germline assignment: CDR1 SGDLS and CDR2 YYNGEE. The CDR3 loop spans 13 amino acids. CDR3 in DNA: TGTGCCAGCAGCTCCAGACAGGGCGCTGAGCAGTTCTTC. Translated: CASSSRQGAEQFF.

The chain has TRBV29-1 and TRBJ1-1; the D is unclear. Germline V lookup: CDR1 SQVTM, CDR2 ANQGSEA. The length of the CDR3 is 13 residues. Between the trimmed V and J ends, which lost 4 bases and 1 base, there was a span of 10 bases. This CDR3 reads CSVGSATNTEAFF. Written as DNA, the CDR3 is TGCAGCGTTGGATCAGCGACGAACACTGAAGCTTTCTTT.

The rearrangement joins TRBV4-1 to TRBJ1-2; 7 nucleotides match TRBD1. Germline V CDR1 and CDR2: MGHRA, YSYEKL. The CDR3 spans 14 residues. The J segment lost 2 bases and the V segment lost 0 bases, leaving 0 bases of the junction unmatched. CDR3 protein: CASSQEDRNYGYTF. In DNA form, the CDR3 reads TGCGCCAGCAGCCAAGAGGACAGGAACTATGGCTACACCTTC.

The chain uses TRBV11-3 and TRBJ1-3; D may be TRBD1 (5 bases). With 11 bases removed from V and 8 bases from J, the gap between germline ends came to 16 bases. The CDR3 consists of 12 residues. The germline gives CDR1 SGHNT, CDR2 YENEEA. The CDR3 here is CASGGTSHTIYF. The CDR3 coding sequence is TGTGCCTCCGGAGGGACCTCGCACACCATATATTTT.

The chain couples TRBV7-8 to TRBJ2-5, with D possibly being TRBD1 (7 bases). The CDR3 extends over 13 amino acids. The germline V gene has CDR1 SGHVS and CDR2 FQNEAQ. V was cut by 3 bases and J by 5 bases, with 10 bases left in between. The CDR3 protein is CASSFQGGETQYF. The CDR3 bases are TGTGCCAGCAGCTTCCAGGGGGGCGAGACCCAGTACTTC. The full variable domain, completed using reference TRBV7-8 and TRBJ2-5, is GAGVSQSPRYKVAKRGQDVALRCDPISGHVSLFWYQQALGQGPEFLTYFQNEAQLDKSGLPSDRFFAERPEGSVSTLKIQRTQQEDSAVYLCASSFQGGETQYFGPGTRLLVL.

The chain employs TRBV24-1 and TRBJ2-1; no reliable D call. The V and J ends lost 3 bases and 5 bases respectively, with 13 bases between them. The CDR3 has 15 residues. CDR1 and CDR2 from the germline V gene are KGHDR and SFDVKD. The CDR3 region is CATSDLRGSHNEQFF. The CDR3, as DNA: TGTGCCACCAGTGATCTTAGAGGAAGTCACAATGAGCAGTTCTTC.

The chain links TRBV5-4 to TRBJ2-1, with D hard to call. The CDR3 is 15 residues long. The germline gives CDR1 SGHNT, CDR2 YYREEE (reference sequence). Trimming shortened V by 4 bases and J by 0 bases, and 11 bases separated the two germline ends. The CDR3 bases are TGTGCCAGCAGCAATGACAAGAACTCCTACAATGAGCAGTTCTTC. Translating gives CASSNDKNSYNEQFF.

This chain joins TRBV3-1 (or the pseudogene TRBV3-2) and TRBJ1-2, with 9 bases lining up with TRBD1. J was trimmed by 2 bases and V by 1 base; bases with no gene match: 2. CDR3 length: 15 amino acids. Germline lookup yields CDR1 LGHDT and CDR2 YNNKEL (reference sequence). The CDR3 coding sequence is TGTGCCAGCAGCCAAGGGACAGGGGAGAACTATGGCTACACCTTC. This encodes CASSQGTGENYGYTF.

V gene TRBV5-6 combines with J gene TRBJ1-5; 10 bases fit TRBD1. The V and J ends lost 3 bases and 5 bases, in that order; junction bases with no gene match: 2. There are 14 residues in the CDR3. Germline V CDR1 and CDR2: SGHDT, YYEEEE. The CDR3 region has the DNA TGTGCCAGCAGCTCGGGACAGGGGTATCAGCCCCAGCATTTT. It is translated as CASSSGQGYQPQHF.

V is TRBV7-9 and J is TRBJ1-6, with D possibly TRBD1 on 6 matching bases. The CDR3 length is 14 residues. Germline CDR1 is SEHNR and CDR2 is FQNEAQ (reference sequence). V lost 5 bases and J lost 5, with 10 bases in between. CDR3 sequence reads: CASSTGTDNSPLHF. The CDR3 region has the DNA TGTGCCAGCAGCACAGGGACGGATAATTCACCCCTCCACTTT. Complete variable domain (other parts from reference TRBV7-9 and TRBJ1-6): DTGVSQNPRHKITKRGQNVTFRCDPISEHNRLYWYRQTLGQGPEFLTYFQNEAQLEKSRLLSDRFSAERPKGSFSTLEIQRTEQGDSAMYLCASSTGTDNSPLHFGNGTRLTVT.

This CDR3 is CASSPGAQGPGYTF. CDR3 DNA: TGTGCCAGCAGCCCCGGAGCACAGGGGCCTGGCTACACCTTC. The V and J genes are TRBV14 and TRBJ1-2, with 7 nucleotides matching TRBD1. Germline V gives CDR1 SGHDN, CDR2 FVKESK. V shed 4 bases, J shed 7 bases, and the junction held 9 bases outside the gene matches. This CDR3 has 14 amino acids.

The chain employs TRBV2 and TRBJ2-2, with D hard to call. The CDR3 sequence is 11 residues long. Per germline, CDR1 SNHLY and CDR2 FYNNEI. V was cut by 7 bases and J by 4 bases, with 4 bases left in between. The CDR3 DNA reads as TGTGCCAGCACAATCACCGGGGAGCTGTTTTTT. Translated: CASTITGELFF.

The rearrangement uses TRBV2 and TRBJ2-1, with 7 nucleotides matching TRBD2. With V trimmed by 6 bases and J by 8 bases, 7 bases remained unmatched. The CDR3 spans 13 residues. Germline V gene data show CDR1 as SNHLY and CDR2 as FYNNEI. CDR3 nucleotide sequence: TGTGCCAGCAGGGGAGGGACCCGCGATGAGCAGTTCTTC. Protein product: CASRGGTRDEQFF.

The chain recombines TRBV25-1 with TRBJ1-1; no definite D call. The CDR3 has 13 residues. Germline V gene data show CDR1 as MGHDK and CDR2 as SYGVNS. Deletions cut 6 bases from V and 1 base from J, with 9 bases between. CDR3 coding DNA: TGTGCCAGCAGGGCGGGATCGAACACTGAAGCTTTCTTT. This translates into CASRAGSNTEAFF.

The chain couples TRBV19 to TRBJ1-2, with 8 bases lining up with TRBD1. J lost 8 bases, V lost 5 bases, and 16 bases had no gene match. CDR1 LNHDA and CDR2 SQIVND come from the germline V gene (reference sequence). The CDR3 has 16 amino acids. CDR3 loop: CASSSRLAGGIEGYTF. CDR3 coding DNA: TGTGCCAGTAGTTCACGTCTGGCAGGGGGCATAGAGGGCTACACCTTC. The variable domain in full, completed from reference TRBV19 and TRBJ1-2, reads DGGITQSPKYLFRKEGQNVTLSCEQNLNHDAMYWYRQDPGQGLRLIYYSQIVNDFQKGDIAEGYSVSREKKESFPLTVTSAQKNPTAFYLCASSSRLAGGIEGYTFGSGTRLTVV.

In DNA form, the CDR3 reads TGTGCCAGCAGCCCGGACATACTCAATCAGCCCCAGCATTTT. It specifies CASSPDILNQPQHF. This sequence joins TRBV7-3 and TRBJ1-5, with TRBD1 as a possible D gene (5 bases). Deletions cut 5 bases from V and 3 bases from J, with 11 bases between. Per germline, CDR1 SGHTA and CDR2 FQGTGA. The CDR3 loop spans 14 amino acids.